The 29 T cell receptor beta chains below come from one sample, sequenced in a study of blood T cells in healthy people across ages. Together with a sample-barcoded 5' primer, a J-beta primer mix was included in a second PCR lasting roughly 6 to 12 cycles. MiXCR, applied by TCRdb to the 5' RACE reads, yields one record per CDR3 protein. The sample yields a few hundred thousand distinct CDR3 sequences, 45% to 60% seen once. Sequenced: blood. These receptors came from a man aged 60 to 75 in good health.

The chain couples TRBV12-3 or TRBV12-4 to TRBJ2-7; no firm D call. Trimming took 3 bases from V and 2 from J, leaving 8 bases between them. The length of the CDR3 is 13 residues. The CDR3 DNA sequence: TGTGCCAGCAGTTTGGTGGTGACCTACGAGCAGTACTTC. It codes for CASSLVVTYEQYF.

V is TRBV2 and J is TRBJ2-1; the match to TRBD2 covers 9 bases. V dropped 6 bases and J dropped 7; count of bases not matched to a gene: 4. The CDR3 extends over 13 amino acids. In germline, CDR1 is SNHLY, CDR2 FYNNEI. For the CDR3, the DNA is TGTGCCAGCAGGCAAGCGGGAGGTAATGAGCAGTTCTTC. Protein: CASRQAGGNEQFF.

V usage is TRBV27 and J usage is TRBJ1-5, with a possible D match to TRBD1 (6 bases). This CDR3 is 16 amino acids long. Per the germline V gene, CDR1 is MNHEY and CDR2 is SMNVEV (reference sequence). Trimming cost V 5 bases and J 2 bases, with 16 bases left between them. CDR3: CASSPDRRTGNQPQHF. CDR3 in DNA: TGTGCCAGCAGTCCCGACAGGAGGACGGGCAATCAGCCCCAGCATTTT.

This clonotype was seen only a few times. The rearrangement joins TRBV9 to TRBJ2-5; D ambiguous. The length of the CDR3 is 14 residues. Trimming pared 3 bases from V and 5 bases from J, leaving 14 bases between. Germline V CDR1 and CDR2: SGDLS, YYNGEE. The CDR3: CASSADPYGETQYF. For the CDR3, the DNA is TGTGCCAGCAGCGCGGACCCGTACGGTGAGACCCAGTACTTC.

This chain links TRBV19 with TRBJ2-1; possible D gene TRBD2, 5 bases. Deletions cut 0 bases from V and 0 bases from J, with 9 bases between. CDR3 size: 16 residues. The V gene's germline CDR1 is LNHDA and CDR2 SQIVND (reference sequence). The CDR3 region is CASSIDGTSSYNEQFF. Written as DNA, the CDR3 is TGTGCCAGTAGTATAGATGGCACTAGCTCCTACAATGAGCAGTTCTTC.

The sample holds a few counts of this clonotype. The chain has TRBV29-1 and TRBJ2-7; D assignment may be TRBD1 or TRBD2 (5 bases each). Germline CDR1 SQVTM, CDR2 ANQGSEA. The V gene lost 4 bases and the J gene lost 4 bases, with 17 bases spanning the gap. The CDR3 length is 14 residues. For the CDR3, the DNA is TGCAGCGTTGTTCTTCTGCAGGGAGATTACGAGCAGTACTTC. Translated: CSVVLLQGDYEQYF.

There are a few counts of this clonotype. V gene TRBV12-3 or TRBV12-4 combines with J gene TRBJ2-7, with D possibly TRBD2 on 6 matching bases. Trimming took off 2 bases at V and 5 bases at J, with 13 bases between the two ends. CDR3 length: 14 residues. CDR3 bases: TGTGCCAGCAGTTTACCGGGGGAGCGCGACGAGCAGTACTTC. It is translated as CASSLPGERDEQYF.

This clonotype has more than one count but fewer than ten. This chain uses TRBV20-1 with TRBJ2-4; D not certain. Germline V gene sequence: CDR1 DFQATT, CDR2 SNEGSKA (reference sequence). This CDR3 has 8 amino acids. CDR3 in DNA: TGCACCCAAAACATTCAGTACTTC. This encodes CTQNIQYF.

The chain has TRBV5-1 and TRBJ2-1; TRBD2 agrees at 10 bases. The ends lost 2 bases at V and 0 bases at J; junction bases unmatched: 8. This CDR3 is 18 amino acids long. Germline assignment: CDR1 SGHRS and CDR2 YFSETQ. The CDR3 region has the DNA TGCGCCAGCAGCTTAACGACTAGCGGGCCTAGCTCCTACAATGAGCAGTTCTTC. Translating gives CASSLTTSGPSSYNEQFF.

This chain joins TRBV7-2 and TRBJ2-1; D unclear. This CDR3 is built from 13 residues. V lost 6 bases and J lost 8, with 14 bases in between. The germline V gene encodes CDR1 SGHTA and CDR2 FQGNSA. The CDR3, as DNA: TGTGCCAGCAGTCCGTTCCCCCGAGATGAGCAGTTCTTC. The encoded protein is CASSPFPRDEQFF.

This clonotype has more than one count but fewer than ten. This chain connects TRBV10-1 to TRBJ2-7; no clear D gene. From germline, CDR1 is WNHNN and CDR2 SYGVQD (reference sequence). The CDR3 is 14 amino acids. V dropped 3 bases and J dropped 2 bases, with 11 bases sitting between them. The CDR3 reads CASSDGSSPYEQYF. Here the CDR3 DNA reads TGCGCCAGCAGTGATGGCAGCAGCCCCTACGAGCAGTACTTC.

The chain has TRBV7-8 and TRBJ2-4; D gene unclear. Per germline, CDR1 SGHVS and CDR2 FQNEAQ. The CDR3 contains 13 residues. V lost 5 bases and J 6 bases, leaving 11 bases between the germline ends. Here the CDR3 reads CASSVDAANIQYF. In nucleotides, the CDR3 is TGTGCCAGCAGCGTAGACGCTGCAAACATTCAGTACTTC.

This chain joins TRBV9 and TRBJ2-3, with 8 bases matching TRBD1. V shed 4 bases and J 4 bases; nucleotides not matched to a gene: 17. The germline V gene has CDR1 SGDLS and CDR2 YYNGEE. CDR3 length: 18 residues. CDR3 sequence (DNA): TGTGCCAGCAGCCGCGGGATCCCACAGGGGGTAATCGCAGATACGCAGTATTTT. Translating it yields CASSRGIPQGVIADTQYF. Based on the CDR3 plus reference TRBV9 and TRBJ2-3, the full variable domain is DSGVTQTPKHLITATGQRVTLRCSPRSGDLSVYWYQQSLDQGLQFLIQYYNGEERAKGNILERFSAQQFPDLHSELNLSSLELGDSALYFCASSRGIPQGVIADTQYFGPGTRLTVL.

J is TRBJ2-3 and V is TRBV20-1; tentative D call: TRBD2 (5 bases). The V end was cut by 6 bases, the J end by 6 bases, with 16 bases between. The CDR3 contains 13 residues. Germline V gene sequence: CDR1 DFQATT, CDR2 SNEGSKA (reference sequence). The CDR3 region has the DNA TGCAGTGCCCCCGTCGTACTAGGGGATACGCAGTATTTT. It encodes CSAPVVLGDTQYF.

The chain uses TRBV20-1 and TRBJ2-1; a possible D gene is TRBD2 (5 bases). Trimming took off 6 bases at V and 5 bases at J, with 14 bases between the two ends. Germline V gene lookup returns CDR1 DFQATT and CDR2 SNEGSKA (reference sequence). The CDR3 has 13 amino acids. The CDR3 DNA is TGCAGTGCATCGACTGCCGGGGACAATGAGCAGTTCTTC. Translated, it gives CSASTAGDNEQFF.

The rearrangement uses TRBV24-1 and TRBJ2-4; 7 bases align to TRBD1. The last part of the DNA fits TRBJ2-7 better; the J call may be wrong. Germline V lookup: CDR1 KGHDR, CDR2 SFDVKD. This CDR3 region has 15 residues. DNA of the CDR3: TGTGCCACCAGTGATTTGGACAGGGAGTCCTACGAGCAGTACTTC. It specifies CATSDLDRESYEQYF.

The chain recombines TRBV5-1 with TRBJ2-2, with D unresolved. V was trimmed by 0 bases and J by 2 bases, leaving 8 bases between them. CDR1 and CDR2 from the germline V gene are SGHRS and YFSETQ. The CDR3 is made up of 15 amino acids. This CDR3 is CASSLGAPNTGELFF. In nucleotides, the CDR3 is TGCGCCAGCAGCTTGGGAGCGCCTAACACCGGGGAGCTGTTTTTT.

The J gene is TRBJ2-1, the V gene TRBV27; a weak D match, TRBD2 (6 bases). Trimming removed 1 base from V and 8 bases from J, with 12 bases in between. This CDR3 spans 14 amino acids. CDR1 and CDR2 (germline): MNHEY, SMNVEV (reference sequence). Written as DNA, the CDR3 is TGTGCCAGCAGTTTATTGACTAGTAGCCATGAGCAGTTCTTC. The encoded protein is CASSLLTSSHEQFF.

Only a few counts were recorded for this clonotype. The CDR3 nucleotides read TGCAGCGTTAGTAGCGGGAGTGGGGAGCAGTTCTTC. It codes for CSVSSGSGEQFF. The V and J genes are TRBV29-1 and TRBJ2-1; 9 nucleotides agree with TRBD2. The CDR3 sequence is 12 residues long. Germline CDR1 is SQVTM and CDR2 is ANQGSEA. V was pared by 5 bases and J by 10 bases, with 6 bases of the junction left unmatched.

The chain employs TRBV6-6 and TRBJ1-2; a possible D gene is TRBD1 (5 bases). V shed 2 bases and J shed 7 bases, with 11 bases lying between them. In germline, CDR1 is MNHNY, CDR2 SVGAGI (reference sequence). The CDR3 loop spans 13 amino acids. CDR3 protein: CASSYEGDVGYTF. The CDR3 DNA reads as TGTGCCAGCAGTTACGAAGGGGATGTTGGCTACACCTTC.

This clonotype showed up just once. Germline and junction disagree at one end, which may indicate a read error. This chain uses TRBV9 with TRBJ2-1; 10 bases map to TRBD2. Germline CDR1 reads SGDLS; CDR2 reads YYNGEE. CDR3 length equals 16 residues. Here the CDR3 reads CASGVGPSGRGNEQFF. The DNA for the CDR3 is TGTGCCAGCGGCGTAGGGCCCAGCGGGAGGGGCAATGAGCAGTTCTTC.

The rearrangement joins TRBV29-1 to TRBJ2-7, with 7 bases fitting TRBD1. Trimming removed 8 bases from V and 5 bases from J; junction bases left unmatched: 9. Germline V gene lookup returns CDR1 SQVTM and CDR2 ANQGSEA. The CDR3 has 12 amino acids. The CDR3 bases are TGCAGCTTCGGGACAGACCGTGACGAGCAGTACTTC. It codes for CSFGTDRDEQYF.

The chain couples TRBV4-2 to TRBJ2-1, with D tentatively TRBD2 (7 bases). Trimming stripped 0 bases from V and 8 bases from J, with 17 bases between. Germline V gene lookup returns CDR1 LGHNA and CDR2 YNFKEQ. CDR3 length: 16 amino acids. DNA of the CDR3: TGTGCCAGCAGCCAAGATCGAGGGGGGGGCTTGGATGAGCAGTTCTTC. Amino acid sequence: CASSQDRGGGLDEQFF.

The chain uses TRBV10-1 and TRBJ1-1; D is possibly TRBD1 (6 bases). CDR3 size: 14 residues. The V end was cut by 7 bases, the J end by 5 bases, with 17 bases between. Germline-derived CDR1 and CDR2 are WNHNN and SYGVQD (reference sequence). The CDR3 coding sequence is TGCGCCAGCACCCCGGCAAGGGGGAGTACTGAAGCTTTCTTT. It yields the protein CASTPARGSTEAFF.

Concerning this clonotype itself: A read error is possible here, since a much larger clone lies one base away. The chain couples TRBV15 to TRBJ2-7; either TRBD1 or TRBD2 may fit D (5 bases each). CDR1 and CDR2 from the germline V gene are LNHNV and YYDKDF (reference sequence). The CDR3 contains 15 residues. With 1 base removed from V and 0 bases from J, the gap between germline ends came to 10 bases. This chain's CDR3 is CATSRVGATSYEQYF. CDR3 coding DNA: TGTGCCACCAGCAGAGTCGGGGCTACCTCCTACGAGCAGTACTTC.

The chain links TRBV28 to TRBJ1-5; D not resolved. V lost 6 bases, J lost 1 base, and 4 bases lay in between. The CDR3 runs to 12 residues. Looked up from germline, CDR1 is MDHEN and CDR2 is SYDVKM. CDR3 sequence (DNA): TGTGCCAGCAGGCCGAGCAATCAGCCCCAGCATTTT. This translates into CASRPSNQPQHF.

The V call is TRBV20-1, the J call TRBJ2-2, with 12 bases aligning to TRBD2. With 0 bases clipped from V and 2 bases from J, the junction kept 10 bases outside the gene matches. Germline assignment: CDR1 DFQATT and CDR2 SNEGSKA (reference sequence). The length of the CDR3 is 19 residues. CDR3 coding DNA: TGCAGTGCTAGAGATGATCTCCTAGCGGGGGGGCGTAACACCGGGGAGCTGTTTTTT. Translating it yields CSARDDLLAGGRNTGELFF.

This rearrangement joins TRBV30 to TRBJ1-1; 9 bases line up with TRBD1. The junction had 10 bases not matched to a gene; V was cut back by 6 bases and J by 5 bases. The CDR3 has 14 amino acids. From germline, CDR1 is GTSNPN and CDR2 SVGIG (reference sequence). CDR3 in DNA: TGTGCCTGCCCGGGACAGGGAAAAGAAACTGAAGCTTTCTTT. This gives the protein CACPGQGKETEAFF. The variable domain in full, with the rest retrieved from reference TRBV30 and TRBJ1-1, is SQTIHQWPATLVQPVGSPLSLECTVEGTSNPNLYWYRQAAGRGLQLLFYSVGIGQISSEVPQNLSASRPQDRQFILSSKKLLLSDSGFYLCACPGQGKETEAFFGQGTRLTVV.

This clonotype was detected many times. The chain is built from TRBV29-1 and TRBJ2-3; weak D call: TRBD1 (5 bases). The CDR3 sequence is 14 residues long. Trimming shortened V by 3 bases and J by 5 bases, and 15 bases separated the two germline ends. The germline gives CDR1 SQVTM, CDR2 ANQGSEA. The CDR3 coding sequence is TGCAGCGTTGAGGGCCCCACAAGGGGAGATACGCAGTATTTT. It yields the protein CSVEGPTRGDTQYF.